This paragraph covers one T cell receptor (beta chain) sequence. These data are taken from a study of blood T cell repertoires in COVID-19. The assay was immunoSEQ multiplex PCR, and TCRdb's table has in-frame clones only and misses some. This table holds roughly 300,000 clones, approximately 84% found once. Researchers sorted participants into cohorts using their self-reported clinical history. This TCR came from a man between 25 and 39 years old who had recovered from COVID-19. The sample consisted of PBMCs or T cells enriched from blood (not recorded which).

Written as DNA, the CDR3 is TGTGCCTGGAGTAACCGGGACAGGGCCCTTGGGGGCTACACCTTC. It translates to CAWSNRDRALGGYTF. The chain combines TRBV30 with TRBJ1-2; 9 positions match TRBD1. This CDR3 spans 15 amino acids. Per the germline V gene, CDR1 is GTSNPN and CDR2 is SVGIG (reference sequence). V was clipped by 2 bases and J by 8 bases; unmatched bases: 12.